The clone carrying this T cell receptor (beta chain) was seen only a few times. The data were obtained in a study of blood T cell repertoires in COVID-19. Participant-given clinical history determined each cohort assignment. Recovered participants had two consecutive negative NP/OP PCR tests, healthcare professional clearance, or symptom resolution. Germline CDR1 LGHNA, CDR2 YNFKEQ. The V end was cut by 4 bases, the J end by 0 bases, with 15 bases between. The CDR3 consists of 17 residues. The table came from immunoSEQ multiplex PCR; TCRdb's copy has only in-frame clones and leaves some out. The sample has hundreds of thousands of clones; about 84% are singletons.

The chain is built from TRBV4-2 and TRBJ2-2; D unclear. Sample: PBMCs or T cells enriched from blood (not recorded which). The TCR comes from a woman aged 50 to 65 who had recovered from COVID-19. The CDR3 spells CASSPGGFLANTGELFF. The CDR3 DNA reads as TGTGCCAGCAGCCCCGGCGGCTTCCTCGCGAACACCGGGGAGCTGTTTTTT.